The following is a TCR beta chain sequence with its context. This sample was taken from a study of blood T cell repertoires in COVID-19. Whole-study context: The United States, Italy and Spain supplied acute and convalescent COVID-19 samples. Nucleic acid was either cDNA or gDNA, and it came from T cells, B-cell-depleted T cells, or PBMCs.

Some clones are missing from TCRdb's copy, which holds only in-frame ones; the method was immunoSEQ multiplex PCR. The repertoire holds 200,000 to 250,000 clones, with around 75% as singletons. Germline V lookup: CDR1 MNHEY, CDR2 SMNVEV (reference sequence). Losses at the gene ends were 5 bases for V and 1 base for J; bases not matched to a gene: 8. The CDR3 runs 16 residues. J is TRBJ2-5 and V is TRBV27, with 9 bases matching TRBD1. This clonotype was sampled from a human donor in a cohort sampled during active COVID-19. Sequencing input: peripheral blood. The CDR3 DNA is TGTGCCAGCAGTCGCTTGGACAGGGGCTCCCAAGAGACCCAGTACTTC. Its protein product is CASSRLDRGSQETQYF.